One T cell receptor beta chain is described in this entry. How the authors handled the data: Reference gene primer amplification gave nucleated cell count estimates. TCRdb's copy holds only in-frame clones and misses some; the assay was immunoSEQ multiplex PCR. From that table come the V and J calls and clone size; the DNA was used to work out D and trimming. The sample yields 20,000 to 25,000 clones, roughly 87% seen once. This sample is drawn from a study of blood T cell repertoires in COVID-19. Study-wide context: The United States, Italy and Spain provided the acute and convalescent COVID-19 samples. T cells, B-cell-depleted T cells, or PBMCs supplied cDNA or gDNA.

Germline V gives CDR1 SGHTS, CDR2 YDEGEE. The CDR3 spans 15 residues. V trimming: 0 bases; J trimming: 5 bases; junction bases outside the gene matches: 3. The chain links TRBV5-8 to TRBJ2-1; 9 positions match TRBD2. The sequence was obtained from a man in his sixties or seventies with acute or convalescent COVID-19. Sequenced: peripheral blood. Here the CDR3 reads CASSLVTSGHNEQFF. In nucleotides, the CDR3 is TGTGCCAGCAGCTTGGTGACTAGCGGTCACAATGAGCAGTTCTTC. Based on the CDR3 plus reference TRBV5-8 and TRBJ2-1, the full variable domain is EAGVTQSPTHLIKTRGQQATLRCSPISGHTSVYWYQQALGLGLQFLLWYDEGEERNRGNFPPRFSGRQFPNYSSELNVNALELEDSALYLCASSLVTSGHNEQFFGPGTRLTVL.